A single sample gave rise to the 19 T cell receptor beta chains below, sequenced in a study of cytomegalovirus exposure and HLA in healthy donors. The study ran its PCR with 60 Vbeta and 13 Jbeta primers. Assay used: immunoSEQ multiplex PCR; TCRdb lists only in-frame clones, some missing. This table has about 130,000 clones, 55% to 75% appearing once. The specimen was PBMCs. These receptors were obtained from a man aged 25-45 years in good health and CMV-seropositive.

The rearrangement links TRBV18 to TRBJ1-2; 8 nucleotides align to TRBD1. Germline V lookup: CDR1 KGHSH, CDR2 LQKENI. V lost 3 bases and J lost 6; bases outside the gene matches: 6. CDR3 length: 14 amino acids. The CDR3 DNA follows: TGTGCCAGCTCACCCCAGGGGGCGCAGGATGGCTACACCTTC. It codes for CASSPQGAQDGYTF.

This clone was recorded a few times. The rearrangement links TRBV28 to TRBJ1-5; the D is unclear. CDR3 size: 16 residues. Germline-derived CDR1 and CDR2 are MDHEN and SYDVKM. V lost 6 bases and J 0 bases, leaving 15 bases between the germline ends. Here the CDR3 reads CASRFVEVYSNQPQHF. In nucleotides, the CDR3 is TGTGCCAGCAGGTTTGTGGAGGTTTATAGCAATCAGCCCCAGCATTTT.

This rearrangement joins TRBV6-5 to TRBJ2-7; TRBD2 agrees at 9 bases. J gave up 4 bases and V 0 bases, and 4 bases lay outside the gene matches. This CDR3 is 15 amino acids long. Per the germline V gene, CDR1 is MNHEY and CDR2 is SVGAGI. This chain's CDR3 is CASSYSTREGYEQYF. The CDR3 DNA follows: TGTGCCAGCAGTTACTCGACGCGGGAGGGATACGAGCAGTACTTC.

The chain employs TRBV6-1 and TRBJ1-3; no definite D call. CDR3 length: 12 residues. Trimming removed 7 bases at V and 0 bases at J, with 4 bases between. Germline CDR1 and CDR2: MNHNS and SASEGT. CDR3 residues: CASISSGNTIYF. CDR3 in DNA: TGTGCCAGCATTAGCTCTGGAAACACCATATATTTT.

The rearrangement joins TRBV15 to TRBJ1-1; no firm D call. Between the trimmed V and J ends, which lost 5 bases and 6 bases, there was a span of 19 bases. The CDR3 loop spans 15 amino acids. Per germline, CDR1 LNHNV and CDR2 YYDKDF (reference sequence). CDR3 DNA: TGTGCCACCAGCCTTAATCGCGAGGGAGTCGCTGAAGCTTTCTTT. This codes for CATSLNREGVAEAFF.

The chain recombines TRBV5-4 with TRBJ1-2, with D unresolved. Germline CDR1 reads SGHNT; CDR2 reads YYREEE (reference sequence). V was cut by 4 bases and J by 4 bases, with 11 bases left in between. CDR3 length equals 13 residues. The CDR3 sequence: CASSPYGSYGYTF. The CDR3 bases are TGTGCCAGCAGCCCATATGGGAGCTATGGCTACACCTTC.

As regards this clone: One end of the junction is discordant with germline, which a read error may explain. Different DNA sequences within this sample yield the same CDR3. The rearrangement uses TRBV5-1 and TRBJ2-7, with 11 bases fitting TRBD2. CDR1 is SGHRS and CDR2 is YFSETQ in the germline V gene. This CDR3 has 15 residues. The CDR3 region is CASSFLAGGPYEQYF. In DNA, the CDR3 is TGCGCCAGCAGCTTCTTAGCGGGAGGGCCGTACGAGCAGTACTTT.

This chain uses TRBV27 with TRBJ2-5; D uncertain. This CDR3 spans 16 amino acids. V was pared by 6 bases and J by 2 bases, with 19 bases between. Germline-derived CDR1 and CDR2 are MNHEY and SMNVEV (reference sequence). CDR3 nucleotides: TGTGCCAGCAGGTCATCTAGTGGCATTTATCAAGAGACCCAGTACTTC. Translated: CASRSSSGIYQETQYF.

The chain is built from TRBV2 and TRBJ1-3, with 10 bases aligning to TRBD1. V lost 1 base, J lost 8 bases, and 2 bases stayed unmatched. The germline V gene encodes CDR1 SNHLY and CDR2 FYNNEI. The CDR3 length is 14 residues. The CDR3 protein is CASSEETGGDTIYF. The CDR3 nucleotides read TGTGCCAGCAGTGAAGAGACAGGGGGCGACACCATATATTTT.

The chain combines TRBV9 with TRBJ1-5; D is possibly TRBD1 (5 bases). V lost 1 base to trimming and J lost 3 bases, with 11 bases between them. Germline loops: CDR1 SGDLS, CDR2 YYNGEE. CDR3 length: 15 residues. CDR3 residues: CASSVSGHTNQPQHF. The CDR3 nucleotides read TGTGCCAGCAGCGTATCCGGACACACCAATCAGCCCCAGCATTTT.

J is TRBJ2-7 and V is TRBV11-3; the match to TRBD1 covers 7 bases. The CDR3 runs 14 residues. The J segment lost 2 bases and the V segment lost 2 bases, leaving 3 bases of the junction unmatched. Germline V gene lookup returns CDR1 SGHNT and CDR2 YENEEA. DNA for the CDR3: TGTGCCAGCAGCTTAAGGGGGCGCACCTACGAGCAGTACTTC. Protein sequence: CASSLRGRTYEQYF. The whole variable domain, filled in from reference TRBV11-3 and TRBJ2-7, reads EAGVVQSPRYKIIEKKQPVAFWCNPISGHNTLYWYLQNLGQGPELLIRYENEEAVDDSQLPKDRFSAERLKGVDSTLKIQPAELGDSAVYLCASSLRGRTYEQYFGPGTRLTVT.

CDR3 coding DNA: TGCGCCAGCAGCTTGGGGGAGGACTCTGGCTACACCTTC. Protein product: CASSLGEDSGYTF. J is TRBJ1-2 and V is TRBV5-1; D uncertain. CDR3 size: 13 residues. V lost 0 bases and J lost 7, with 10 bases in between. Germline loops: CDR1 SGHRS, CDR2 YFSETQ.

In this sample, this clone turned up a few times. The V gene is TRBV5-4, the J gene TRBJ2-3; possible D gene TRBD1, 6 bases. The CDR3 is made up of 14 amino acids. Germline CDR1 reads SGHNT; CDR2 reads YYREEE (reference sequence). V gave up 2 bases and J gave up 7 bases, with 14 bases separating them. The CDR3 DNA reads TGTGCCAGCAGCTTTCCGGAAGGGGGATATACGCAGTATTTT. As protein: CASSFPEGGYTQYF.

In its sample, this clone was seen once. The chain employs TRBV11-3 and TRBJ2-1; 14 positions match TRBD2. The CDR3 is 18 residues long. Germline V gene lookup returns CDR1 SGHNT and CDR2 YENEEA. V lost 4 bases to trimming and J lost 0 bases; unmatched junction nucleotides: 5. CDR3: CASSSRGTSGSSYNEQFF. The CDR3 coding sequence is TGTGCCAGCAGCTCCCGGGGGACTAGCGGGAGCTCCTACAATGAGCAGTTCTTC.

This clone has a handful of counts. The V call is TRBV19, the J call TRBJ2-1, with 8 nucleotides matching TRBD2. The CDR3 is 14 amino acids. CDR1 is LNHDA, CDR2 SQIVND, per germline (reference sequence). V gave up 8 bases and J gave up 4 bases; unmatched junction bases: 7. For the CDR3, the DNA is TGTGCCAGTCGAAGGCGGGAGGAGTACAATGAGCAGTTCTTC. Residues: CASRRREEYNEQFF.

The chain combines TRBV27 with TRBJ2-1; 13 bases are shared with TRBD2. The germline V gene has CDR1 MNHEY and CDR2 SMNVEV (reference sequence). V was pared by 6 bases and J by 10 bases, with 3 bases of the junction left unmatched. The CDR3 covers 13 residues. The CDR3 DNA is TGTGCCAGCAGGGGACTAGCGGGAAAAGAGCAGTTCTTC. Its translation: CASRGLAGKEQFF.

The V call is TRBV4-2, the J call TRBJ1-1; tentatively, D is TRBD1 (5 bases). Germline V gene lookup returns CDR1 LGHNA and CDR2 YNFKEQ. The CDR3 has 15 residues. With 1 base removed from V and 1 base from J, the gap between germline ends came to 10 bases. The chain's CDR3 is CASSQVGHPNTEAFF. The CDR3 DNA is TGTGCCAGCAGCCAAGTCGGACACCCGAACACTGAAGCTTTCTTT.

The rearrangement uses TRBV5-1 and TRBJ2-3; D call uncertain. With 1 base removed from V and 3 bases from J, the gap between germline ends came to 6 bases. The CDR3 spans 13 residues. Germline CDR1 and CDR2: SGHRS and YFSETQ. The chain's CDR3 is CASSLRVTDTQYF. The CDR3 DNA reads as TGCGCCAGCAGCTTGCGCGTTACAGATACGCAGTATTTT.

The gene calls are TRBV7-8 and TRBJ2-3; weak D call: TRBD2 (6 bases). Germline-derived CDR1 and CDR2 are SGHVS and FQNEAQ. V was cut by 8 bases and J by 2 bases, with 17 bases left in between. CDR3 length: 15 amino acids. CDR3 DNA: TGTGCCAGCGGCCCAAAGGGACTTTACACAGATACGCAGTATTTT. This gives the protein CASGPKGLYTDTQYF.